The 2 T cell receptor beta chains below come from one sample, sequenced in a study of blood T cell dynamics during melanoma immunotherapy. Clones were read by immunoSEQ multiplex PCR, and TCRdb kept only the in-frame ones, dropping some. The sample has over 9,000 clones; more than 70% are singletons. The time point was: week 3, after first cycle of checkpoint inhibitor. Sample: blood, taken from a patient treated with checkpoint blockade. These receptors all stem from a human donor with melanoma.

This chain connects TRBV5-4 to TRBJ2-5, with D perhaps assigned TRBD1 or TRBD2 (6 bases each). Trimming took off 4 bases at V and 4 bases at J, with 14 bases between the two ends. Germline V lookup: CDR1 SGHNT, CDR2 YYREEE (reference sequence). The CDR3 sequence is 14 residues long. CDR3 sequence (DNA): TGTGCCAGCAGCCCCGGAGGGGGGCGAGAGACCCAGTACTTC. It is translated as CASSPGGGRETQYF. Full variable domain (missing parts from reference TRBV5-4 and TRBJ2-5): ETGVTQSPTHLIKTRGQQVTLRCSSQSGHNTVSWYQQALGQGPQFIFQYYREEENGRGNFPPRFSGLQFPNYSSELNVNALELDDSALYLCASSPGGGRETQYFGPGTRLLVL.

This clone was picked up a small number of times. This chain's CDR3 is CASSYSGRRGEKLFF. In DNA, the CDR3 is TGTGCCAGCAGTTACTCGGGGCGAAGAGGTGAAAAACTGTTTTTT. V and J are TRBV6-6 and TRBJ1-4; tentative D call: TRBD1 (5 bases). V was pared by 0 bases and J by 7 bases, with 12 bases between. Germline loops: CDR1 MNHNY, CDR2 SVGAGI (reference sequence). The CDR3 totals 15 residues.